A single T cell receptor beta chain is shown here with its context. The specificity of this receptor is unknown. Qualities for individual bases were not recorded, and no much larger clone is one base off. To sequence the TCRbeta CDR3 region, genomic DNA was isolated from the sorted cells. The immunoSEQ Assay was used for sequencing of TCRbeta CDR3 regions. The table comes from immuneACCESS by way of TCRdb, which keeps in-frame sequences with V and J called. Part of the clones is missing from these tables; in studies checked, under half for an unresolved V gene and the rest for unknown reasons. The sample table holds 35,000 to 40,000 clones, of which around four fifths were seen once. The ten largest clones add up to 35% to 45% of the sample. The data are from a study of OX40 agonist ivuxolimab in advanced cancers. For the study in its entirety: Ivuxolimab was a fully human IgG2 agonistic monoclonal antibody targeting the costimulatory receptor OX40 (CD134). Partial responses were achieved by three dose-escalation patients, of whom one had hepatocellular carcinoma and two had cutaneous melanoma. Prior anti-PD-1, anti-PD-L1 or anti-CTLA-4 therapy was permitted, and 40% of dose-escalation patients had received checkpoint inhibitors. The purpose of peripheral TCRbeta sequencing was to test whether ivuxolimab changed TCR sequence diversity and led to clonal T-cell expansion. In the dose-escalation cohort, around four fifths of patients were male, and the mean age was roughly 56 years with a range of about 20 to 80. Of the 52 patients in dose escalation, about 20 had hepatocellular carcinoma, around 15 had melanoma, 9 had renal cell carcinoma and 9 had head and neck cancer. The paper covers the monotherapy dose-escalation part of the phase I ivuxolimab trial, which included N of about 50 patients. Intravenous ivuxolimab was administered to patients every 2 weeks at six dose levels: 0.01, 0.1, 0.3, 1.5, 3 and 10 mg/kg. The research as a whole found: After ivuxolimab, more expanded clones were found on average in CD8+ T cells than in CD4+ T cells. At doses of 0.1 to 3.0 mg/kg, clonal expansion of both CD4+ and CD8+ blood T cells was observed from baseline to week 6. Low levels of normalized T-cell clonal expansion were also shown by some nonresponding patients. Antigen specificity was not determined for the clonally expanded peripheral T cells. In the 0.1-3.0 mg/kg groups, partial responders had among the lowest normalized peripheral clonal expansion, particularly in CD8+ T cells.

The trial excluded patients who had a history of autoimmune disease or who were on systemic immunosuppression. Peripheral blood for TCR sequencing was collected from all dose cohorts at baseline, on cycle 4 day 1, and on cycle 7 day 1. Samples came from an open-label, multicenter, first-in-human phase I dose-escalation trial of ivuxolimab. The trial enrolled adults with locally advanced or metastatic head and neck squamous cell, hepatocellular, melanoma or renal cell carcinoma. Before TCR sequencing, CD4+ and CD8+ T cells were separately sorted from peripheral blood. Clipping removes 2 bases from V and 8 bases from J, with 9 as the unmatched junction base count. CDR1 SQVTM and CDR2 ANQGSEA are derived from the germline V gene. The CDR3, from cysteine to phenylalanine, totals 14 residues. Of the read, only the CDR3 DNA is kept; its 42 bases are in frame from base 1.

The chain joins TRBV29-1 to TRBJ2-3, and TRBD1 aligns with 8 junction nucleotides. This sequence originates from an adult with an advanced solid tumor such as melanoma, head and neck, liver or kidney cancer. The sequencing here drew on CD4+ or CD8+ T cells sorted from blood, taken in a trial of the OX40 agonist ivuxolimab. The DNA sequence is TGCAGCGTTGAACAGGGGGCGAGGGGAGTTACGCAGTATTTT. It translates as CSVEQGARGVTQYF.